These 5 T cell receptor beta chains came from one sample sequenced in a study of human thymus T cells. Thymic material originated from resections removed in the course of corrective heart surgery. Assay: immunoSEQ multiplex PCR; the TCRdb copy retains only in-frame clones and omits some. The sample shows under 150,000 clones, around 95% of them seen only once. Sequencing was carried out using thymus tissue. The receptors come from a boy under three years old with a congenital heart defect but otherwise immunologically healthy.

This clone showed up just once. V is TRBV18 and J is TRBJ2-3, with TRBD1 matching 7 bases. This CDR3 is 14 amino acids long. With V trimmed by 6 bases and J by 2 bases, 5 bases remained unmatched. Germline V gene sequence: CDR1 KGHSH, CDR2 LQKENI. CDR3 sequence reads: CASSRTGYTDTQYF. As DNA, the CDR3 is TGTGCCAGCTCTAGGACAGGATACACAGATACGCAGTATTTT.

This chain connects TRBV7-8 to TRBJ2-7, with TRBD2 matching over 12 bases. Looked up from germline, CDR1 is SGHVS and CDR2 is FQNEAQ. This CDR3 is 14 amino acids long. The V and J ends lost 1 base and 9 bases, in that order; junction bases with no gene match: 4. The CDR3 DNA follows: TGTGCCAGCAGCTTAGGGGCTAGCGGGGGGGTGCAGTACTTC. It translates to CASSLGASGGVQYF.

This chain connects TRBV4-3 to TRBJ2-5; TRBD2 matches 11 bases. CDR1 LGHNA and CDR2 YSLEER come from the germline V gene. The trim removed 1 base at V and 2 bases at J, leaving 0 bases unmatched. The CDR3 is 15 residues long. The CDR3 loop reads CASSQGLAGQETQYF. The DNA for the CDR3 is TGCGCCAGCAGCCAAGGACTAGCGGGGCAAGAGACCCAGTACTTC.

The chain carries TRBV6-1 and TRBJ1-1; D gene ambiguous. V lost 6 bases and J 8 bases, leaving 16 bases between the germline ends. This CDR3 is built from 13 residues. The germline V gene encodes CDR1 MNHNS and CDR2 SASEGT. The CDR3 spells CASRPRTVVEAFF. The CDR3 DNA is TGTGCCAGCAGACCCCGGACCGTAGTCGAAGCTTTCTTT.

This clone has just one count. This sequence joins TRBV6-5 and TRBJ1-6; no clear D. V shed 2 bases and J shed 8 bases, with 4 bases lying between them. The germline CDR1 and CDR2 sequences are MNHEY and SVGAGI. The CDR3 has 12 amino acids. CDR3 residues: CASSYGYSPLHF. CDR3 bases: TGTGCCAGCAGTTACGGGTATTCACCCCTCCACTTT.